This entry features one T cell receptor (beta chain) sequence. Its antigen is as yet unknown. This CDR3 contains 18 residues. From germline, CDR1 is SGHVS and CDR2 FQNEAQ. The V gene lost 5 bases and the J gene lost 1 base, with 21 bases spanning the gap. It was with 60 Vbeta and 13 Jbeta primers that the PCR ran. Only in-frame clones appear in the TCRdb table, and some are missing; sequencing was by immunoSEQ multiplex PCR. The sample lists roughly 150,000 clones; around 82% were seen once. The data stem from a study of cytomegalovirus exposure and HLA in healthy donors. Study outcomes and limitations: In most subjects, TCR beta sequences reportedly gave accurate predictions of HLA-A and HLA-B alleles. Near-uniform donor sequencing depth was presumed by presence/absence analyses.

There were likely unrecorded immune exposures, though donors were nominally healthy when sampled. The sample consisted of PBMCs. The sequence came from a woman in her forties in good health and CMV-seropositive. The gene calls are TRBV7-8 and TRBJ1-5, with D uncertain. Here the CDR3 reads CASSRGILPVLSNQPQHF. The DNA of the CDR3 is TGTGCCAGCAGCCGAGGGATCTTACCGGTCCTGAGCAATCAGCCCCAGCATTTT.